This note documents a single T cell receptor (beta chain) sequence. It lacks a known antigen. No per-base quality is available; no much larger clone lies one base away. Clipping removes 2 bases from V and 4 bases from J, with 8 as the unmatched junction base count. From the cysteine through the phenylalanine, the CDR3 covers 15 amino acids. Only CDR3 DNA is held: 45 bases, read in frame from base 1. For CDR1 and CDR2, the germline V gene lists SGHTS and YDEGEE. This sample is drawn from a study of T cells in localized non-small cell lung cancer (dated by TCRdb to about 2020). For the wider study: The study examined T cell repertoires in roughly 240 patients with early-stage NSCLC and compared tumors with uninvolved tumor-adjacent lungs. All 240 or so NSCLC patients in the cohort were treatment-naive and had localized lung tumors that were resected. NSCLC patients had a mean age of approximately 72 years, and 129 were male and 85 to 110 female.

Findings and caveats that apply to the study as a whole: Higher blood T cell density associated with longer overall survival, while higher adjacent-lung clonality associated with shorter survival. Because the study design was exploratory, TCR variables were selected using unadjusted p-values without false-discovery rate correction. A median of 57 of the top 100 tumor clones were detected in paired uninvolved adjacent lung, and some 28 of these tumor clones were also found among the top 100 clones of the paired uninvolved adjacent lung. Uninvolved tumor-adjacent lung showed the highest T cell clonality, higher than tumor, which suggests more focused antigenic responses in the uninvolved tumor-adjacent lung. Multi-region tumor sequencing was not performed, so intratumor heterogeneity could not be excluded.

The immunoSEQ Assay was used to sequence TCR beta CDR3 regions from DNA. In the source study's methods: T cell density was computed as TCR beta template counts normalized to usable DNA estimated by amplifying housekeeping genes. Richness was estimated with the preseqR package, extrapolating to 400,000 templates for PBMC samples and 120,000 templates for tissue samples. Clonality was taken to be one minus Pielou's evenness. Tissue-enriched TCRs were identified through differential abundance testing performed on productive amino-acid clonotypes, with a minimum total count of 5 and an alpha of 0.1. The Jaccard Index and the Morisita Overlap Index were used to measure how much the repertoires overlapped between compartments. GLIPH grouped TCR beta CDR3s together with public tetramer-defined viral CDR3s, and a viral motif had to include at least three viral sequences and show V-gene enrichment. What TCRdb holds here is the immuneACCESS table cut down to in-frame rearrangements. Part of the clones is not present; checked against another copy, under half of the missing clones reflect an unresolved V gene, and the others are unexplained. V, J and clone size are taken as reported in that table, and D and trimming were inferred from the DNA itself. Here the sample has around 35,000 clones; approximately 88% occur a single time. The ten largest clones capture 6.5% to 9% of the sample.

At diagnosis, tumor, uninvolved tumor-adjacent lung and peripheral blood were collected and then preserved as a mix of FFPE and fresh-frozen material. Blood samples were analyzed as peripheral blood mononuclear cells for TCR repertoire profiling. This clonotype was sampled from a woman between 35 and 70 years old with stage I lung adenocarcinoma. The sequence is built from TRBV5-8 and TRBJ1-2; TRBD1 agrees with 7 junctional bases. The material was peripheral blood, obtained before any cancer treatment. At the DNA level, the sequence is TGTGCCAGCAGCTTCCAATCGACAGGGCGCTATGGCTACACCTTC. This sequence encodes CASSFQSTGRYGYTF.